This note documents a single T cell receptor beta chain sequence. The target antigen is unknown. The sample belongs to a study of CD8 T cells in ankylosing spondylitis. Broader study findings: A TCR beta motif of fewer than 10 highly homologous variants seemed to mark ankylosing spondylitis blood. The disease-linked clones had a CD8+ phenotype and low blood frequencies.

Library preparation for TCR beta used quantitative 5'-RACE with molecular barcodes. TCRdb reprocessed the 5' RACE reads with MiXCR, giving one entry per CDR3 protein. The sample has more than 600,000 distinct CDR3 sequences, around 17% seen once. Germline V gene sequence: CDR1 MGHRA, CDR2 YSYEKL. This CDR3 has 14 amino acids. V was pared by 2 bases and J by 8 bases, with 13 bases between. The rearrangement joins TRBV4-1 to TRBJ2-1; D gene ambiguous. Source material: blood, either unsorted or a sorted T cell fraction (not recorded which). This clonotype originated in a male donor with ankylosing spondylitis. CDR3 in DNA: TGCGCCAGCAGCCAACCAGATCTTCCAGATGAGCAGTTCTTC. Protein sequence: CASSQPDLPDEQFF.